These 5 T cell receptor beta chains came from one sample sequenced in a study of cytomegalovirus exposure and HLA in healthy donors. The PCR ran on 60 Vbeta and 13 Jbeta primers. TCRdb's copy holds only in-frame clones and misses some; the assay was immunoSEQ multiplex PCR. The sample lists about 160,000 clones, approximately 84% occurring once. The sample taken for sequencing was PBMCs. The source is a man between 25 and 39 years old in good health and CMV-seronegative.

The table lists this clone with a count of one. The V and J genes are TRBV2 and TRBJ1-2, with 9 bases identical to TRBD1. The CDR3 runs 16 residues. With 4 bases clipped from V and 5 bases from J, the junction kept 11 bases outside the gene matches. Germline V lookup: CDR1 SNHLY, CDR2 FYNNEI. CDR3 DNA: TGTGCCAGCAGTGCATCTCCGGGACAGGGCCATTATGGCTACACCTTC. Amino acid sequence: CASSASPGQGHYGYTF. Drawing the rest from reference TRBV2 and TRBJ1-2, the complete variable domain is EPEVTQTPSHQVTQMGQEVILRCVPISNHLYFYWYRQILGQKVEFLVSFYNNEISEKSEIFDDQFSVERPDGSNFTLKIRSTKLEDSAMYFCASSASPGQGHYGYTFGSGTRLTVV.

The chain has TRBV27 and TRBJ2-1, with TRBD2 matching 8 bases. The CDR3 runs 15 residues. Germline V gene data show CDR1 as MNHEY and CDR2 as SMNVEV (reference sequence). V was clipped by 11 bases and J by 5 bases; unmatched bases: 14. CDR3 nucleotide sequence: TGTGCCGCCTCCCCCGGAGCGGGAGATAACAATGAGCAGTTCTTC. Amino acid sequence: CAASPGAGDNNEQFF.

The J gene is TRBJ2-5, the V gene TRBV7-2; TRBD1 might be the D (5 bases). This CDR3 has 15 residues. The germline V gene encodes CDR1 SGHTA and CDR2 FQGNSA. V shed 5 bases and J shed 2 bases, with 15 bases lying between them. In nucleotides, the CDR3 is TGTGCCAGCAGCCACAATAAGGGGTCACAAGAGACCCAGTACTTC. Protein product: CASSHNKGSQETQYF.

The chain combines TRBV5-4 with TRBJ2-4; 7 nucleotides align to TRBD2. Germline assignment: CDR1 SGHNT and CDR2 YYREEE (reference sequence). The CDR3 has 14 residues. After removal of 3 bases from V and 1 base from J, the junction contained 1 base not matched to a gene. The CDR3 sequence is CASSWEGAKNIQYF. DNA of the CDR3: TGTGCCAGCAGCTGGGAGGGGGCCAAAAACATTCAGTACTTC.

The chain combines TRBV5-1 with TRBJ1-2; the D gene is possibly TRBD1 (6 bases). The CDR3 has 14 residues. V was shortened by 3 bases and J by 4 bases, with 13 bases between the two germline ends. Germline CDR1 SGHRS, CDR2 YFSETQ. The CDR3 nucleotides are TGCGCCAGCAGCTCCAGGGACAACTCCTATGGCTACACCTTC. Translating it yields CASSSRDNSYGYTF.